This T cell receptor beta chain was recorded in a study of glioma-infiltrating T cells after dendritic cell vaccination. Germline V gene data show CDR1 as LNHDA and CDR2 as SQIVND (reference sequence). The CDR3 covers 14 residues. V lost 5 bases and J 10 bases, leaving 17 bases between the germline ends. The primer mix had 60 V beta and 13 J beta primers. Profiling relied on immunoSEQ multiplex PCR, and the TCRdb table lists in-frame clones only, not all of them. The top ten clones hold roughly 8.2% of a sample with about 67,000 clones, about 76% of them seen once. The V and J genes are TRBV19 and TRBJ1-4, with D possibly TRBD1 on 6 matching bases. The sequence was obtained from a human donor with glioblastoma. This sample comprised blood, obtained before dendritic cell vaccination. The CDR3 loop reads CASSVGQRGGKLFF. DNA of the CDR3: TGTGCCAGTAGTGTCGGACAGAGAGGGGGAAAACTGTTTTTT.